The 27 T cell receptor beta chains given below trace back to one sample, sequenced in a study of esophageal squamous cell carcinoma under preoperative chemotherapy. From the PCR reads, TCRdb called clonotypes with MiXCR, one entry per CDR3 protein. The table lists about 30,000 distinct CDR3 sequences, less than 55% of them singletons. Time point denoted: before preoperative PTX-NDP chemotherapy. The specimen was collected from a patient given preoperative chemotherapy. Receptors originate from a human donor with esophageal squamous cell carcinoma. The donor label of this sample is uncertain.

On this clonotype: The CDR3 carries no conserved terminal phenylalanine or tryptophan, so it likely arises from a read error. Because the CDR3's place on the DNA is in doubt, the DNA is left out and the CDR3 is given as listed by TCRdb. CDR3 loop: CASRRGTGGS. This sequence joins TRBV6-1 and TRBJ2-5; the table's D call of TRBD1 was not tested on the DNA. Germline V lookup: CDR1 MNHNS, CDR2 SASEGT. Both ends counted, the CDR3 spans 10 residues.

This clonotype was detected only a few times. The V call is TRBV6-1, the J call TRBJ1-1; D is undetermined. Germline V gene data show CDR1 as MNHNS and CDR2 as SASEGT. This CDR3 contains 12 residues. The germline V and J ends were trimmed by 1 base and 11 bases, with 11 bases remaining between them. The CDR3 reads CASSEVPYGAFF. CDR3 nucleotide sequence: TGTGCCAGCAGTGAAGTTCCGTATGGGGCTTTCTTT.

This clonotype appeared a few times. The J gene is TRBJ2-1, the V gene TRBV7-2; a possible D gene is TRBD2 (5 bases). Germline lookup yields CDR1 SGHTA and CDR2 FQGNSA. There are 15 residues in the CDR3. With 1 base removed from V and 12 bases from J, the gap between germline ends came to 19 bases. CDR3 DNA: TGTGCCAGCAGCTTAGACAGCGGAGGCACAGATACGCAGTTCTTC. Translating it yields CASSLDSGGTDTQFF.

This chain uses TRBV11-3 with TRBJ2-1; D is ambiguous. This CDR3 has 14 amino acids. Germline V gene sequence: CDR1 SGHNT, CDR2 YENEEA. Trimming stripped 2 bases from V and 8 bases from J, with 13 bases between. The CDR3 nucleotides read TGTGCCAGCAGCTTAAATAGCTTTGGGCATGAGCAGTTCTTC. Translating it yields CASSLNSFGHEQFF.

V and J are TRBV7-8 and TRBJ2-4; 12 bases align to TRBD2. Judging by the DNA end, TRBJ2-7 fits better; the J call may be wrong. The CDR3 is 15 residues long. Germline CDR1 is SGHVS and CDR2 is FQNEAQ. The CDR3 region has the DNA TGTGCCAGCAGCTCTAGCGGGAGGGCCACGTACGAGCAGTACTTC. Translation gives CASSSSGRATYEQYF.

V is TRBV20-1 and J is TRBJ2-5, with D possibly matching TRBD1 (5 bases). The V end lost 3 bases, the J end lost 11 bases, and 13 bases lay between the germline ends. Germline V gene sequence: CDR1 DFQATT, CDR2 SNEGSKA (reference sequence). CDR3 length: 11 amino acids. The CDR3 spells CSASRVHEQYF. The CDR3 DNA sequence: TGCAGTGCTAGCAGGGTCCATGAGCAGTACTTC.

This clonotype has only a few counts. Its ends do not fully match the called genes, so a read error is possible. This chain links TRBV7-2 with TRBJ2-1, with TRBD1 matching over 8 bases. The CDR3 covers 18 residues. Germline V CDR1 and CDR2: SGHTA, FQGNSA. The chain's CDR3 is CASSLGGLGGPGGSARVF. CDR3 bases: TGTGCCAGCAGCTTAGGAGGATTAGGAGGCCCAGGGGGCTCTGCTCGGGTCTTC.

This clonotype was observed a handful of times. The V and J genes are TRBV25-1 and TRBJ1-2, with D possibly TRBD1 on 5 matching bases. Between the trimmed V and J ends, which lost 6 bases and 8 bases, there was a span of 13 bases. The CDR3 is 12 amino acids. Per germline, CDR1 MGHDK and CDR2 SYGVNS. The chain's CDR3 is CASRPGLQGYTF. CDR3 nucleotides: TGTGCCAGCAGACCGGGACTACAGGGCTACACCTTC.

This clonotype was recorded a few times. The chain has TRBV20-1 and TRBJ2-3; 10 bases agree with TRBD2. This CDR3 spans 13 amino acids. V dropped 8 bases and J dropped 3; count of bases not matched to a gene: 5. Germline CDR1 reads DFQATT; CDR2 reads SNEGSKA (reference sequence). The CDR3 sequence is CSISGRKTDTQYF. As DNA, the CDR3 is TGCAGTATTAGCGGGAGGAAAACAGATACGCAGTATTTT.

The V gene is TRBV3-1, the J gene TRBJ2-5; maybe TRBD1 (6 bases). The J call may be wrong; the DNA end is better matched by TRBJ2-7. Germline V CDR1 and CDR2: LGHDT, YNNKEL (reference sequence). CDR3 size: 16 residues. The CDR3 DNA is TGTGCCAGCAGCCAAGGGACAGTTTTAAGCTCCTACGAGCAGTACTTC. Its translation is CASSQGTVLSSYEQYF.

The gene calls are TRBV5-6 and TRBJ2-1; 13 bases map to TRBD2. This CDR3 spans 17 amino acids. After removal of 4 bases from V and 3 bases from J, the junction contained 7 bases not matched to a gene. Germline lookup yields CDR1 SGHDT and CDR2 YYEEEE. CDR3 DNA: TGTGCCAGCAGCCGGACTAGCGGGAGCGGGATCTACAATGAGCAGTTCTTC. This codes for CASSRTSGSGIYNEQFF.

In the case of this clonotype: The germline gene is not matched at one end of the junction; a read error may be the cause. The chain employs TRBV7-2 and TRBJ2-4, with 8 positions matching TRBD2. The CDR3 length is 16 residues. The V gene's germline CDR1 is SGHTA and CDR2 FQGNSA. The CDR3 spells CASTGVGRGAKDIQYF. The CDR3 DNA is TGTGCCAGCACGGGGGTCGGGCGGGGGGCCAAAGACATTCAGTACTTC.

This chain uses TRBV7-6 with TRBJ2-1; maybe TRBD2 (6 bases). The CDR3 loop spans 14 amino acids. Deletions cut 3 bases from V and 4 bases from J, with 10 bases between. CDR1 and CDR2 (germline): SGHVS, FNYEAQ. CDR3 sequence reads: CASSLEGIYNEQFF. CDR3 sequence (DNA): TGTGCCAGCAGCTTGGAGGGAATATACAATGAGCAGTTCTTC.

The chain recombines TRBV5-5 with TRBJ1-4; TRBD1 is a possible D gene (5 bases). CDR3 size: 15 residues. Germline V gene data show CDR1 as SGHKS and CDR2 as YYEKEE (reference sequence). Trimming took 1 base from V and 2 from J, leaving 9 bases between them. The CDR3 DNA follows: TGTGCCAGCAGCTTGTCGGGGGGTACTAATGAAAAACTGTTTTTT. The encoded protein is CASSLSGGTNEKLFF.

As concerns this clonotype: The conserved phenylalanine or tryptophan is not found at the CDR3 terminus, so this likely reflects a read error. The chain couples TRBV7-8 to TRBJ2-5, with D perhaps TRBD2 (6 bases). Per the germline V gene, CDR1 is SGHVS and CDR2 is FQNEAQ. The CDR3 consists of 13 residues. The CDR3 sequence: CVGGKGYGETQYS. The CDR3 DNA is TGTGTTGGCGGGAAGGGGTATGGAGAGACCCAGTACTCG.

This clonotype has a single count. The CDR3 DNA sequence: TGTGCCAGCAGTTACACCCCGCTTAGCGGGAGGGCCTGGGATGAGCAGTTCTTC. Amino acids: CASSYTPLSGRAWDEQFF. This sequence joins TRBV27 and TRBJ2-1; 11 bases match TRBD2. Germline V gene sequence: CDR1 MNHEY, CDR2 SMNVEV (reference sequence). V lost 4 bases to trimming and J lost 8 bases; unmatched junction nucleotides: 16. CDR3 length: 18 residues.

This clonotype came up a few times. This chain links TRBV24-1 with TRBJ2-1; D call uncertain. Trimming took 4 bases from V and 5 from J, leaving 8 bases between them. The CDR3 loop spans 13 amino acids. Germline V CDR1 and CDR2: KGHDR, SFDVKD. CDR3 nucleotide sequence: TGTGCCACCAGTGACAGTTTCAACAATGAGCAGTTCTTC. Translated, it gives CATSDSFNNEQFF.

Within the sample, this clonotype is medium-sized (0.01 to 0.1%). V usage is TRBV7-8 and J usage is TRBJ2-1; a weak D match, TRBD2 (7 bases). V lost 6 bases to trimming and J lost 6 bases, with 18 bases between them. Germline assignment: CDR1 SGHVS and CDR2 FQNEAQ. The CDR3 loop spans 15 amino acids. CDR3: CASRPRRGASNEQFF. The DNA for the CDR3 is TGTGCCAGCAGGCCAAGACGGGGGGCGAGCAATGAGCAGTTCTTC.

CDR3 DNA sequence: TGTGCCGGGGGCTCAGGGGGCCGTGGCCCAGATACCCAGTACTTC. Translated, it gives CAGGSGGRGPDTQYF. J is TRBJ2-5 and V is TRBV7-6, with TRBD1 matching over 8 bases. V shed 11 bases, J shed 8 bases, and the junction held 19 bases outside the gene matches. Germline assignment: CDR1 SGHVS and CDR2 FNYEAQ. The CDR3 is made up of 15 amino acids.

The chain carries TRBV12-3 or TRBV12-4 and TRBJ2-1, with unresolved D. V lost 3 bases, J lost 10 bases, and 7 bases lay in between. The CDR3 spans 11 residues. CDR3 sequence reads: CASSFGQEQFF. In nucleotides, the CDR3 is TGTGCCAGCAGTTTCGGGCAGGAGCAGTTCTTC.

V gene TRBV27 combines with J gene TRBJ2-4; possible D gene TRBD1, 6 bases. The end of the DNA fits TRBJ2-5 better, so the J call may be wrong. This CDR3 is 14 amino acids long. Germline V CDR1 and CDR2: MNHEY, SMNVEV (reference sequence). The CDR3 sequence is CAGSGAGANGTQYF. The DNA of the CDR3 is TGTGCGGGCAGTGGGGCAGGGGCAAATGGGACCCAGTACTTC.

The V call is TRBV20-1, the J call TRBJ2-1; no clear D gene. The V gene's germline CDR1 is DFQATT and CDR2 SNEGSKA (reference sequence). Trimming removed 2 bases from V and 2 bases from J, with 4 bases in between. This CDR3 contains 12 residues. The CDR3 is CSARYTYNEQFF. The CDR3 region has the DNA TGCAGTGCTAGATACACCTACAATGAGCAGTTCTTC.

This clonotype was recorded at least ten times. The chain recombines TRBV19 with TRBJ2-2, with 10 bases matching TRBD1. V lost 2 bases and J lost 3; bases outside the gene matches: 9. The CDR3 spans 18 residues. Germline CDR1 and CDR2: LNHDA and SQIVND (reference sequence). CDR3 nucleotide sequence: TGTGCCAGTAGTATAAACCCTAGGACAGGGGGTTACACCGGGGAGCTGTTTTTT. This gives the protein CASSINPRTGGYTGELFF.

This clonotype was found a few times. J is TRBJ2-7 and V is TRBV27, with 7 bases lining up with TRBD1. The junction had 5 bases not matched to a gene; V was cut back by 3 bases and J by 0 bases. CDR1 and CDR2 (germline): MNHEY, SMNVEV (reference sequence). The CDR3 contains 15 residues. CDR3 sequence: CASSLSQGDSYEQYF. For the CDR3, the DNA is TGTGCCAGCAGTTTGTCGCAGGGGGACTCCTACGAGCAGTACTTC.

This rearrangement joins TRBV15 to TRBJ2-5; D is unresolved. The length of the CDR3 is 13 residues. Looked up from germline, CDR1 is LNHNV and CDR2 is YYDKDF (reference sequence). Trimming took off 3 bases at V and 5 bases at J, with 10 bases between the two ends. CDR3 sequence reads: CATSRSQEETQYF. The CDR3 nucleotides are TGTGCCACCAGCAGGAGCCAGGAGGAGACCCAGTACTTC.

This chain joins TRBV11-3 and TRBJ1-2; possible D gene TRBD1, 5 bases. Germline V gene data show CDR1 as SGHNT and CDR2 as YENEEA. V shed 1 base and J shed 8 bases, with 11 bases lying between them. The CDR3 runs 13 residues. The CDR3 nucleotides read TGTGCCAGCAGCTTAGCCAGGGAGGAAGGCTACACCTTC. Amino acid sequence: CASSLAREEGYTF.

In this sample, this clonotype turned up a few times. The chain uses TRBV5-8 and TRBJ2-1; no definite D call. The ends were cut back, 0 bases at V and 0 bases at J, with 7 bases in the middle. The CDR3 contains 15 residues. Per the germline V gene, CDR1 is SGHTS and CDR2 is YDEGEE. CDR3 loop: CASSLEDSSYNEQFF. The CDR3 DNA reads TGTGCCAGCAGCTTGGAGGATAGCTCCTACAATGAGCAGTTCTTC.